The T cell receptor beta chain described here comes from a study of blood T cells in healthy people across ages. Broader study findings: The long-lived group displayed more naive CD4+ cells, plus higher diversity, than the aged donors did. Strongly correlated with naive T cell percentage was TCR beta diversity. With age, beta diversity per million T cells declined roughly linearly, significantly by approximately 40.

A sample-barcoded 5' primer and a J-beta primer mix were used in a second PCR of about 7 to 12 cycles. TCRdb re-derived calls from the 5' RACE reads in MiXCR, one entry per CDR3 protein. The sample holds about 970,000 distinct CDR3 sequences, roughly 51% seen once. On this clonotype: Antigen: not known.

Isolation of PBMCs gave at least 6 million cells per sample. The sequence came from a woman aged 55-69 years in good health. The specimen was blood.

For the CDR3, the DNA is TGTGCCACCAGCAGAGTGGATGGCGGGCAAGAGACCCAGTACTTC. It translates to CATSRVDGGQETQYF. The chain has TRBV15 and TRBJ2-5; tentative D call: TRBD2 (5 bases). The CDR3 extends over 15 amino acids. V lost 1 base, J lost 2 bases, and 11 bases lay in between. The germline V gene has CDR1 LNHNV and CDR2 YYDKDF (reference sequence).